This entry features one T cell receptor beta chain sequence. The target antigen is unknown. This specimen belongs to a study of T cell responses to AZD1222 COVID-19 vaccine. Overall study context: Second-dose intervals near 4 or 12 weeks were combined.

The germline V gene encodes CDR1 SGHRS and CDR2 YFSETQ. This CDR3 spans 15 amino acids. The V end was cut by 5 bases, the J end by 0 bases, with 12 bases between. Sequenced by immunoSEQ multiplex PCR; TCRdb stores in-frame clones only, minus some. The table shows about 140,000 clones, with about nine tenths occurring only once. Broader study findings: Repertoires were collected only later (after the peak T cell response had occurred). Spike-specific TCRs gained breadth and depth after people received two AZD1222 doses. Clonal diversity may have been underestimated, and the donors were mostly white British, with more females than males.

The chain is built from TRBV5-1 and TRBJ2-1; no firm D call. This receptor was identified in an adult in good health. This material consisted of peripheral blood, taken on day 0 of AZD1222 vaccination. CDR3 DNA sequence: TGCGCCAGCAGACAAGCGTCGAGCTCCTACAATGAGCAGTTCTTC. It encodes CASRQASSSYNEQFF.